The 22 T cell receptor beta chains given below trace back to one sample, sequenced in a study of vaccination and CD4 T cells after COVID-19. This sample's treatment: approximately 9-day PBMC culture with coronavirus spike peptide pools or control peptides (ViraFEST assay). The assay that was used to sequence DNA from cultured CD4+ T cells was the Oncomine TCR Beta short-read assay. TCRdb passed the PCR reads through MiXCR, listing each CDR3 protein once. The table lists 10,000 or so distinct CDR3 sequences, approximately 59% of them singletons. These receptors have no known antigen. Material: CD4+ T cells from blood, cultured in vitro. The receptors originated from a human donor who had recovered from COVID-19.

This sequence joins TRBV6-5 and TRBJ2-4, with a tentative D call TRBD1 (6 bases). The CDR3 sequence is 14 residues long. Germline V gene sequence: CDR1 MNHEY, CDR2 SVGAGI. Trimming removed 2 bases at V and 8 bases at J, with 13 bases between. The CDR3 DNA is TGTGCCAGCAGTTACCCCGGACAGTCCGACATTCAGTACTTC. This sequence encodes CASSYPGQSDIQYF.

The chain employs TRBV7-9 and TRBJ1-2, with D unresolved. CDR1 is SEHNR and CDR2 is FQNEAQ in the germline V gene (reference sequence). The CDR3 consists of 13 residues. The V end was cut by 5 bases, the J end by 8 bases, with 15 bases between. CDR3 coding DNA: TGTGCCAGCAGCCGCCAACCCGCCGGCGGCTACACCTTC. This codes for CASSRQPAGGYTF.

The rearrangement links TRBV7-9 to TRBJ2-5; D remains unclear. CDR1 and CDR2 from the germline V gene are SEHNR and FQNEAQ (reference sequence). V lost 5 bases and J lost 5, with 12 bases in between. The CDR3 has 13 amino acids. CDR3 in DNA: TGTGCCAGCAGCCCTAGTCGCGCGGAGACCCAGTACTTC. The encoded protein is CASSPSRAETQYF.

The chain uses TRBV7-3 and TRBJ2-7; weak D call: TRBD2 (6 bases). Trimming took off 5 bases at V and 3 bases at J, with 17 bases between the two ends. The CDR3 consists of 15 residues. Germline CDR1 reads SGHTA; CDR2 reads FQGTGA. CDR3: CASSLLDAGFYEQYF. The CDR3 DNA follows: TGTGCCAGCAGCCTCCTGGACGCGGGATTCTACGAGCAGTACTTC. Full variable domain (missing parts from reference TRBV7-3 and TRBJ2-7): GAGVSQTPSNKVTEKGKYVELRCDPISGHTALYWYRQSLGQGPEFLIYFQGTGAADDSGLPNDRFFAVRPEGSVSTLKIQRTERGDSAVYLCASSLLDAGFYEQYFGPGTRLTVT.

This clonotype was seen a handful of times. V usage is TRBV7-2 and J usage is TRBJ2-4; D perhaps matches TRBD2 (6 bases). This CDR3 has 16 amino acids. Per germline, CDR1 SGHTA and CDR2 FQGNSA. Between the trimmed V and J ends, which lost 4 bases and 3 bases, there was a span of 16 bases. CDR3 in DNA: TGTGCCAGCAGCTCACGGGGGATTCTCGACAAAAACATTCAGTACTTC. This sequence encodes CASSSRGILDKNIQYF.

In this sample, this clonotype is medium-sized (0.01 to 0.1%). This chain connects TRBV10-3 to TRBJ2-3; 11 positions match TRBD2. Trimming took 2 bases from V and 0 from J; bases not matched to a gene: 4. Germline lookup yields CDR1 ENHRY and CDR2 SYGVKD. The CDR3 covers 17 residues. In DNA, the CDR3 is TGTGCCATCAGTGAGACTAGCGGGGGTACTAGCACAGATACGCAGTATTTT. This sequence encodes CAISETSGGTSTDTQYF.

V and J are TRBV11-3 and TRBJ2-4; no clear D. V lost 1 base to trimming and J lost 5 bases, with 3 bases between them. CDR3 length equals 12 residues. CDR1 is SGHNT, CDR2 YENEEA, per germline. Here the CDR3 DNA reads TGTGCCAGCAGCTTAGGCGAAAACATTCAGTACTTC. The encoded protein is CASSLGENIQYF.

CDR3 residues: CASRPPAGQGRSNQPQHF. The CDR3 DNA is TGTGCCAGCAGGCCCCCCGCGGGACAGGGAAGAAGCAATCAGCCCCAGCATTTT. This sequence joins TRBV6-2 or TRBV6-3 and TRBJ1-5; 9 nucleotides agree with TRBD1. The ends lost 6 bases at V and 1 base at J; junction bases unmatched: 13. The germline gives CDR1 MNHEY, CDR2 SVGEGT. CDR3 length: 18 residues.

V and J are TRBV7-3 and TRBJ2-1; 9 bases are shared with TRBD1. This CDR3 contains 14 residues. J gave up 7 bases and V 5 bases, and 6 bases lay outside the gene matches. CDR1 and CDR2 from the germline V gene are SGHTA and FQGTGA. The CDR3 region has the DNA TGTGCCAGCAGCCCCAGGACAGGGGCAAATGAGCAGTTCTTC. It is translated as CASSPRTGANEQFF.

The chain employs TRBV4-3 and TRBJ2-3; D ambiguous. V shed 0 bases and J shed 2 bases, with 9 bases lying between them. The CDR3 contains 15 residues. Germline CDR1 reads LGHNA; CDR2 reads YSLEER. The CDR3: CASSQDVRHTDTQYF. CDR3 DNA sequence: TGCGCCAGCAGCCAAGACGTCAGGCACACAGATACGCAGTATTTT.

In nucleotides, the CDR3 is TGTGCCTTCGGACTAGCGGGGGGGGTCAATGAGCAGTTCTTC. Residues: CAFGLAGGVNEQFF. This chain links TRBV30 with TRBJ2-1; 15 bases match TRBD2. Germline V lookup: CDR1 GTSNPN, CDR2 SVGIG (reference sequence). Trimming cost V 7 bases and J 6 bases; bases outside gene matches: 4. The CDR3 length is 14 residues.

J is TRBJ2-5 and V is TRBV20-1; possibly TRBD1 or TRBD2 for D (5 bases each). From germline, CDR1 is DFQATT and CDR2 SNEGSKA (reference sequence). Trimming cost V 5 bases and J 9 bases, with 22 bases left between them. CDR3 length: 14 residues. CDR3 sequence reads: CSAHGNEGRGAQYF. The CDR3 coding sequence is TGCAGTGCTCACGGAAACGAGGGTAGGGGAGCCCAGTACTTC.

This clonotype was seen a few times. Written as DNA, the CDR3 is TGTGCCAGCAGTCCTAGGTTGGAAGGTCAGCCCCAGCATTTT. Its translation is CASSPRLEGQPQHF. V and J are TRBV6-1 and TRBJ1-5; the D is unclear. Trimming removed 5 bases at V and 6 bases at J, with 14 bases between. In germline, CDR1 is MNHNS, CDR2 SASEGT. This CDR3 comprises 14 residues.

The rearrangement uses TRBV5-6 and TRBJ2-1; D might be TRBD1 or TRBD2, each matching 5 bases. The germline V gene encodes CDR1 SGHDT and CDR2 YYEEEE. Trimming took off 4 bases at V and 9 bases at J, with 20 bases between the two ends. The CDR3 sequence is 15 residues long. This CDR3 is CASSVPRGRTAEQFF. DNA of the CDR3: TGTGCCAGCAGCGTCCCCCGGGGCCGAACGGCTGAGCAGTTCTTC.

V is TRBV20-1 and J is TRBJ1-5, with D possibly TRBD1 on 6 matching bases. Trimming took off 0 bases at V and 1 base at J, with 7 bases between the two ends. The germline gives CDR1 DFQATT, CDR2 SNEGSKA (reference sequence). This CDR3 is 14 amino acids long. The CDR3 coding sequence is TGCAGTGCTAGAGAAGGGGGAAGCAATCAGCCCCAGCATTTT. It translates to CSAREGGSNQPQHF.

The rearrangement joins TRBV7-8 to TRBJ2-7; TRBD2 matches 11 bases. Germline V lookup: CDR1 SGHVS, CDR2 FQNEAQ. J was trimmed by 1 base and V by 1 base; bases with no gene match: 6. The CDR3 consists of 17 residues. The CDR3 is CASSLVLTSGISYEQYF. CDR3 DNA sequence: TGTGCCAGCAGCTTAGTCCTGACTAGCGGGATTTCCTACGAGCAGTACTTC.

The rearrangement uses TRBV29-1 and TRBJ1-1; 8 bases agree with TRBD1. Per germline, CDR1 SQVTM and CDR2 ANQGSEA. This CDR3 contains 14 residues. V lost 3 bases and J lost 4; bases outside the gene matches: 7. The CDR3: CSVEQDRVGTEAFF. The DNA of the CDR3 is TGCAGCGTTGAGCAGGACAGGGTAGGCACTGAAGCTTTCTTT.

J is TRBJ2-1 and V is TRBV7-2; TRBD1 matches 11 bases. Germline loops: CDR1 SGHTA, CDR2 FQGNSA. The J segment lost 7 bases and the V segment lost 5 bases, leaving 10 bases of the junction unmatched. CDR3 size: 16 residues. Written as DNA, the CDR3 is TGTGCCAGCAGCACAACCGGGACAGGGGGAAGGAATGAGCAGTTCTTC. This codes for CASSTTGTGGRNEQFF.

The chain employs TRBV19 and TRBJ2-1; maybe TRBD2 (6 bases). The germline V and J ends were trimmed by 6 bases and 8 bases, with 20 bases remaining between them. The CDR3 sequence is 15 residues long. The V gene's germline CDR1 is LNHDA and CDR2 SQIVND (reference sequence). The CDR3 here is CASRPTGAGRDEQFF. The CDR3 DNA reads as TGTGCCAGTAGGCCAACCGGCGCGGGGCGGGATGAGCAGTTCTTC.

Only a few counts were recorded for this clonotype. The rearrangement uses TRBV6-1 and TRBJ1-1, with 10 bases fitting TRBD1. J gave up 4 bases and V 8 bases, and 4 bases lay outside the gene matches. There are 13 residues in the CDR3. CDR1 is MNHNS, CDR2 SASEGT, per germline. DNA of the CDR3: TGTGCCAGCCGGGACAGGGGCACCACTGAAGCTTTCTTT. Translating it yields CASRDRGTTEAFF.

This clonotype occurred once. The gene calls are TRBV6-2 or TRBV6-3 and TRBJ2-7; TRBD1 matches 7 bases. V lost 8 bases, J lost 9 bases, and 13 bases stayed unmatched. Germline V gene lookup returns CDR1 MNHEY and CDR2 SVGEGT. The CDR3 has 13 residues. CDR3 nucleotide sequence: TGTGCCAGCCTCAGAACAGGGGCTGATCGGCAGTACTTC. Translation gives CASLRTGADRQYF.

The V gene is TRBV6-1, the J gene TRBJ2-7; 9 positions match TRBD2. The V segment lost 8 bases and the J segment 2 bases; nucleotides outside the gene matches: 16. CDR1 MNHNS and CDR2 SASEGT come from the germline V gene. This CDR3 region has 17 residues. The CDR3 loop is CASRASFGGRGPYEQYF. Here the CDR3 DNA reads TGTGCCAGCCGGGCCTCGTTCGGCGGGAGGGGGCCCTACGAGCAGTACTTC.